The 15 T cell receptor beta chains below were found in one sample sequenced in a study of blood T cell repertoires in COVID-19. Data came from immunoSEQ multiplex PCR; TCRdb stores just in-frame clones and leaves some out. The sample includes 200,000 to 250,000 clones, almost 90% of them seen just once. The sequenced sample was PBMCs or T cells enriched from blood (not recorded which). The receptors derive from a woman aged 45-65 years with acute COVID-19.

The gene calls are TRBV5-1 and TRBJ1-4, with a tentative D call TRBD1 (6 bases). The V end was cut by 4 bases, the J end by 7 bases, with 17 bases between. CDR3 length: 15 amino acids. Germline V gene sequence: CDR1 SGHRS, CDR2 YFSETQ. The chain's CDR3 is CASSTTGFFGEKLFF. DNA of the CDR3: TGCGCCAGCAGCACCACAGGGTTCTTTGGTGAAAAACTGTTTTTT.

The chain links TRBV7-3 to TRBJ1-2; the D gene is possibly TRBD1 (6 bases). The germline V and J ends were trimmed by 5 bases and 6 bases, with 22 bases remaining between them. Germline assignment: CDR1 SGHTA and CDR2 FQGTGA. This CDR3 comprises 16 residues. The CDR3 DNA sequence: TGTGCCAGCAGCCGAACTGGACAGCAGGGGTCCCATGGCTACACCTTC. Translated, it gives CASSRTGQQGSHGYTF.

The CDR3 DNA reads TGTGCCACCAGCAGAGACGGCCAAGAGACCCAGTACTTC. Protein product: CATSRDGQETQYF. The J gene is TRBJ2-5, the V gene TRBV15; D call uncertain. In germline, CDR1 is LNHNV, CDR2 YYDKDF (reference sequence). The CDR3 totals 13 residues. Trimming removed 0 bases at V and 1 base at J, with 3 bases between. Drawing the rest from reference TRBV15 and TRBJ2-5, the complete variable domain is DAMVIQNPRYQVTQFGKPVTLSCSQTLNHNVMYWYQQKSSQAPKLLFHYYDKDFNNEADTPDNFQSRRPNTSFCFLDIRSPGLGDTAMYLCATSRDGQETQYFGPGTRLLVL.

The chain couples TRBV4-2 to TRBJ2-7; TRBD1 matches 7 bases. The CDR3 is 16 residues long. Germline V gene lookup returns CDR1 LGHNA and CDR2 YNFKEQ. The V and J ends lost 2 bases and 1 base, in that order; junction bases with no gene match: 8. In DNA, the CDR3 is TGTGCCAGCAGCCAATCCGACAGGGACCTTTCCTACGAGCAGTACTTC. It yields the protein CASSQSDRDLSYEQYF.

This clone appeared a few times. The chain carries TRBV6-5 and TRBJ1-6, with a weak D call TRBD1 (5 bases). From germline, CDR1 is MNHEY and CDR2 SVGAGI. Trimming stripped 0 bases from V and 10 bases from J, with 16 bases between. The CDR3 is made up of 16 amino acids. In DNA, the CDR3 is TGTGCCAGCAGTTACTCAACTGGCGGGGCGGCCTCACCCCTCCACTTT. It is translated as CASSYSTGGAASPLHF.

The CDR3 reads CASSLDRAQAFF. CDR3 coding DNA: TGTGCCAGCAGCTTGGACAGGGCTCAAGCTTTCTTT. The chain carries TRBV7-9 and TRBJ1-1; 8 positions agree with TRBD1. Germline V gene lookup returns CDR1 SEHNR and CDR2 FQNEAQ (reference sequence). This CDR3 is 12 amino acids long. Trimming at V came to 3 bases and at J to 9 bases, leaving 3 bases not matched to a gene.

This sequence joins TRBV5-6 and TRBJ2-7; the match to TRBD1 covers 9 bases. V trimming: 3 bases; J trimming: 3 bases; junction bases outside the gene matches: 4. This CDR3 comprises 14 residues. Germline V CDR1 and CDR2: SGHDT, YYEEEE. The CDR3 loop reads CASSSGTGSYEQYF. DNA of the CDR3: TGTGCCAGCAGCTCCGGGACAGGGAGCTACGAGCAGTACTTC.

The table lists this clone with a few counts. The chain combines TRBV7-9 with TRBJ2-1; 8 bases align to TRBD1. The germline V gene encodes CDR1 SEHNR and CDR2 FQNEAQ (reference sequence). This CDR3 is 14 amino acids long. The junction had 1 base not matched to a gene; V was cut back by 4 bases and J by 2 bases. In nucleotides, the CDR3 is TGTGCCAGCAGCTGGACAGGGCCCTACAATGAGCAGTTCTTC. As protein: CASSWTGPYNEQFF.

The genes are TRBV11-3 and TRBJ2-5; 8 bases are shared with TRBD1. The CDR3 sequence is 15 residues long. Germline loops: CDR1 SGHNT, CDR2 YENEEA. V shed 4 bases, J shed 2 bases, and the junction held 6 bases outside the gene matches. The CDR3 spells CASSSRTGFQETQYF. The CDR3 DNA sequence: TGTGCCAGCAGCTCTAGGACAGGGTTTCAAGAGACCCAGTACTTC. The variable domain in full, completed from reference TRBV11-3 and TRBJ2-5, reads EAGVVQSPRYKIIEKKQPVAFWCNPISGHNTLYWYLQNLGQGPELLIRYENEEAVDDSQLPKDRFSAERLKGVDSTLKIQPAELGDSAVYLCASSSRTGFQETQYFGPGTRLLVL.

The chain couples TRBV18 to TRBJ1-5; D unclear. The germline CDR1 and CDR2 sequences are KGHSH and LQKENI. Trimming removed 0 bases at V and 0 bases at J, with 9 bases between. CDR3 size: 16 residues. The CDR3, as DNA: TGTGCCAGCTCACCACCGTCCGCAGGTAGCAATCAGCCCCAGCATTTT. It encodes CASSPPSAGSNQPQHF. The full variable domain, with the rest looked up from reference TRBV18 and TRBJ1-5, is NAGVMQNPRHLVRRRGQEARLRCSPMKGHSHVYWYRQLPEEGLKFMVYLQKENIIDESGMPKERFSAEFPKEGPSILRIQQVVRGDSAAYFCASSPPSAGSNQPQHFGDGTRLSIL.

The genes are TRBV9 and TRBJ2-2; D perhaps matches TRBD1 (6 bases). CDR3 length equals 16 residues. Trimming took off 0 bases at V and 0 bases at J, with 9 bases between the two ends. CDR1 is SGDLS and CDR2 is YYNGEE in the germline V gene. The CDR3 DNA reads as TGTGCCAGCAGCGTAGACAGGGACCCGAACACCGGGGAGCTGTTTTTT. This sequence encodes CASSVDRDPNTGELFF.

The J gene is TRBJ2-1, the V gene TRBV27, with TRBD2 as a possible D gene (5 bases). The germline V and J ends were trimmed by 0 bases and 10 bases, with 13 bases remaining between them. The CDR3 is 14 amino acids. CDR1 and CDR2 (germline): MNHEY, SMNVEV (reference sequence). The CDR3 coding sequence is TGTGCCAGCAGTTTATCGCAGCCGACTAACGAGCAGTTCTTC. As protein: CASSLSQPTNEQFF.

This sequence joins TRBV7-8 and TRBJ2-2; D uncertain. Trimming left V 4 bases short and J 3 bases short, with 9 bases between. CDR1 and CDR2 (germline): SGHVS, FQNEAQ. The CDR3 length is 14 residues. In DNA, the CDR3 is TGTGCCAGCAGCTCGGCGGTGCACACCGGGGAGCTGTTTTTT. Amino acid sequence: CASSSAVHTGELFF.

V is TRBV27 and J is TRBJ2-2, with 13 bases identical to TRBD2. V shed 6 bases and J 3 bases; nucleotides not matched to a gene: 7. CDR1 is MNHEY and CDR2 is SMNVEV in the germline V gene (reference sequence). The CDR3 consists of 17 residues. CDR3 in amino acids: CASRGLAGVVYTGELFF. Written as DNA, the CDR3 is TGTGCCAGCAGAGGACTAGCGGGAGTGGTTTACACCGGGGAGCTGTTTTTT.

A few counts support this clone. CDR3 amino acids: CAWSRNGQKETQYF. In DNA form, the CDR3 reads TGTGCCTGGAGCAGGAACGGACAGAAAGAGACCCAGTACTTC. This chain connects TRBV30 to TRBJ2-5, with D possibly being TRBD1 (6 bases). The CDR3 covers 14 residues. V lost 3 bases, J lost 3 bases, and 14 bases lay in between. The germline CDR1 and CDR2 sequences are GTSNPN and SVGIG (reference sequence).